These T cell receptor beta chains were read from a single sample in a study of technical replicates of blood from a few donors. Using immunoSEQ multiplex PCR, the repertoire was profiled, and TCRdb retains in-frame clones only, with some absent. The table records roughly 15,000 clones, about 83% of them present only once. The sequenced sample consisted of PBMCs. These receptors were collected from a human donor in good health. Each CDR3 is given without its conserved first and last residue. A D gene is named only where the DNA matches it firmly.

v_call	d_call	j_call	cdr3_aa
TRBV4-1	-	TRBJ2-7	ASSQEGQSGLPLYEQY
TRBV10-2	-	TRBJ2-3	ATLIGRSTDTQY
TRBV7-2	-	TRBJ2-5	ASSLANQETQY
TRBV7-9	-	TRBJ2-3	ASSLYLASTDTQY
TRBV5-1	-	TRBJ2-1	ASSLSAGWGSSYNEQF
TRBV19	TRBD2	TRBJ2-7	ASSIGSGSPYEQY
TRBV28	-	TRBJ2-2	ASSLPHLDRSNTGELF
TRBV5-1	TRBD2	-	ASSWGLAGDEQY
TRBV27	-	TRBJ2-2	ASGALRANTGELF
TRBV19	-	TRBJ2-3	ASGDQGSQY
TRBV7-8	-	TRBJ2-3	ASRPGQYNTDTQY
TRBV10-1	-	TRBJ2-7	ASSATEESDEQY
TRBV5-1	TRBD1	TRBJ2-1	ASGQVSYNEQF
TRBV13	TRBD1	TRBJ2-2	ASSLGQGNTGELF
TRBV7-9	TRBD1	TRBJ2-1	ASSLGPTGDNEQF
TRBV5-8	TRBD1	TRBJ1-5	ASTRGTGPNQPQH